The source of this TCR beta chain is a study of STAT3 mutations in large granular lymphocyte leukemia (dated by TCRdb to about 2019). About the full investigation: Canonical activating STAT3 mutations were detected in roughly half of the longitudinally sequenced T-LGLL patients. From an initial cohort of some 190 LGL patients, about 17 representative T-LGLL cases were picked for longitudinal TCRbeta and STAT3 sequencing. Over half of the T-LGLL patients were given one or more immunosuppressive therapy regimens, and less than 45% of those treated had a hematologic response. Each patient was sequenced at an average of about 4 time points, ranging from 2 to 8 samplings. Serial deep sequencing of TCRbeta CDR3 and STAT3 was performed in patients with T-cell large granular lymphocyte leukemia to reconstruct clonal hierarchy and dynamics. Two patients with natural killer LGL leukemia were also sequenced longitudinally as controls within the study. Study-wide findings and limitations: Variable intervals between samplings and differing treatment regimens complicated linking therapy response to changes in TCR clonal burden. Because no samples were available when a clone first appeared, clonal expansion had to be inferred from samplings taken at other points. All T-LGLL patients had at least one immunodominant TCRbeta clonotype, and roughly half had multiple immunodominant subclonotypes. Since codominant clonotypes persisted in some patients, a small but highly pathogenic clone may have gone undetected. TCR clonotype switching after therapy was observed in about 35% of the 18 patients, and all newly emerging clones were found to be STAT3 wild type. The burden of the dominant TCR clone was higher than the STAT3 mutant burden in several patients, which suggests that the STAT3 mutation arose secondarily inside a clone that had already expanded.

A note on this clone: Its antigen target is currently unknown. Qualities for individual bases were not recorded, and no much larger clone is one base off.

The CDR3 goes from the cysteine to the phenylalanine over 14 residues. Left in the record is the CDR3 DNA by itself, 42 bases read in frame from the first base. According to the germline V gene, CDR1 reads SGHDN and CDR2 reads FVKESK. V gives up 2 bases and J gives up 9 bases, and the segment between their germline ends measures 11 bases. TCRbeta libraries were sequenced on an Illumina MiSeq, averaging around 40,000 productive templates per sample. Multiplex PCR amplification was used to generate TCRbeta CDR3 libraries with the immunoSEQ assay. The original pipeline was this. Repertoire diversity was computed as previously defined, with values near 0 indicating extremely monoclonal samples. The table was pulled from immuneACCESS by TCRdb, which kept in-frame rearrangements only. Such tables lose some clones; where checked, under half of the loss comes from unresolved V genes, and the rest has no known cause. That table gives V, J and clone size, and the DNA gave D and trimming. In this sample the table shows roughly 46,000 clones, roughly 81% of which occur a single time. 0.43% of the sample lies in the top ten.

The same DNA, extracted from blood mononuclear cells, served for both the TCR sequencing and the STAT3 sequencing. This TCR came from a human donor with T large granular lymphocyte leukemia. Some clones in this sample may be carry-over from other donors' samples. Material: PBMCs. The chain was built from TRBV14 and TRBJ1-6; the D gene remains uncertain. The bases are TGTGCCAGCAGCCAACTACCGGCAGCTTCACCCCTCCACTTT. Translation gives CASSQLPAASPLHF.